This T cell receptor beta chain comes out of a study of CD8 T cells in ankylosing spondylitis. Study-wide results and limits: Characteristic, it appeared, of ankylosing spondylitis blood was a TCR beta motif of eight highly homologous variants. Past research had described some motif variants in reactive arthritis synovial fluid and blood.

One entry per CDR3 protein results from TCRdb running MiXCR on the 5' RACE reads. Found here are about 750,000 distinct CDR3 sequences, under 20% of them singletons; the top ten hold under 20%. On this clonotype: Its target is unknown.

The TCR was taken from a male donor with ankylosing spondylitis. The specimen sequenced was blood, either unsorted or a sorted T cell fraction (not recorded which).

CDR3 nucleotides: TGCAGTGCTAGGCGTCAGGGGGCGGATGGCTACACCTTC. Its translation is CSARRQGADGYTF. The J gene is TRBJ1-2, the V gene TRBV20-1, with 8 nucleotides matching TRBD1. This CDR3 spans 13 amino acids. The V and J ends lost 3 bases and 6 bases, in that order; junction bases with no gene match: 6. Germline V gene sequence: CDR1 DFQATT, CDR2 SNEGSKA (reference sequence).